This T cell receptor beta chain appears in the sequencing data of a study of OX40 agonist ivuxolimab in advanced cancers. Profiling relied on immunoSEQ multiplex PCR, and the TCRdb table lists in-frame clones only, not all of them. The sample lists about 73,000 clones, about 92% occurring once. The J segment lost 3 bases and the V segment lost 6 bases, leaving 4 bases of the junction unmatched. Germline CDR1 reads SGHRS; CDR2 reads YFSETQ. The CDR3 is made up of 15 amino acids. The receptor comes from an adult with an advanced solid tumor such as melanoma, head and neck, liver or kidney cancer. The rearrangement uses TRBV5-1 and TRBJ2-5; TRBD2 matches at 14 bases. Here the sequenced sample was CD4+ or CD8+ T cells sorted from blood, taken in a trial of the OX40 agonist ivuxolimab. CDR3 residues: CASNRGLAGEETQYF. DNA of the CDR3: TGCGCCAGCAACCGGGGACTAGCGGGGGAAGAGACCCAGTACTTC.